The source of this T cell receptor (beta chain) is a study of CD8 T cells in Susac syndrome. General study results and limits: Regarding the TCR sequencing and HLA analysis, the study admitted that a relatively small number of individuals were involved.

V lost 4 bases, J lost 10 bases, and 13 bases lay in between. The CDR3 runs to 11 residues. CDR1 and CDR2 from the germline V gene are SQVTM and ANQGSEA. Random-hexamer reverse transcription was applied to about 0.5 to 1 ug RNA. The method of amplification for TCR beta CDR3 was immunoSEQ multiplex PCR, covering 54 Vbeta and 13 Jbeta. TCRdb re-analysed the immunoSEQ multiplex PCR reads in MiXCR, keeping a single row per CDR3 protein. The data hold over 150,000 distinct CDR3 sequences, with roughly 95% observed a single time. Negative magnetic isolation gave CD8+ and CD4+ cells; FACS enriched CD8+ TEMRA. Points on this clonotype: The antigen is undetermined.

Sequencing was carried out using CD4+ T cells from PBMCs. The sequence was obtained from a human donor with multiple sclerosis. The chain couples TRBV29-1 to TRBJ1-1; TRBD1 is a possible D gene (5 bases). The CDR3 loop reads CSVAVREGAFF. Written as DNA, the CDR3 is TGCAGCGTTGCTGTCAGGGAAGGAGCTTTCTTT.